This is a list of T cell receptor beta chains from one sample in a study of CD8 T cells in ankylosing spondylitis. TCRdb processed the 5' RACE reads anew with MiXCR; each CDR3 protein has one entry. The table shows 150,000 or so distinct CDR3 sequences, with 18% occurring only once. Material for sequencing was blood, either unsorted or a sorted T cell fraction (not recorded which). The receptors here all came from a male donor with ankylosing spondylitis or in good health (not recorded which). Both conserved end residues are part of each CDR3. The order of the fields is CDR3 length, D gene, V gene, J gene, clone size, CDR3 DNA, CDR3 protein. A D gene is named only where the DNA matches it firmly. Clone size is shown for a subset of rows, as once, few, many or a class of expanded clone.

length: 13
D: TRBD1
V: TRBV29-1
J: TRBJ1-3
size: -
DNA: TGCAGCGGACAGGGCGAAACTGGAAACACCATATATTTT
CDR3: CSGQGETGNTIYF

length: 15
D: TRBD2
V: TRBV28
J: TRBJ2-2
size: few
DNA: TGTGCCAGCAGGACTAGCGGGAGAGGGACCGGGGAGCTGTTTTTT
CDR3: CASRTSGRGTGELFF

length: 16
D: -
V: TRBV5-1
J: TRBJ2-2
size: many
DNA: TGCGCCAGCAGCTTCTCGGGCGGACGGAACACCGGGGAGCTGTTTTTT
CDR3: CASSFSGGRNTGELFF

length: 14
D: -
V: TRBV5-1
J: TRBJ2-2
size: many
DNA: TGCGCCAGCAGCCCCCGGGAAGGTTCCGGGGAGCTGTTTTTT
CDR3: CASSPREGSGELFF

length: 16
D: TRBD1
V: TRBV29-1
J: TRBJ1-2
size: many
DNA: TGCAGCGTTGTCGATCCCGGGACAGTAGCAGAACATGGCTACACCTTC
CDR3: CSVVDPGTVAEHGYTF

length: 13
D: -
V: TRBV19
J: TRBJ2-3
size: few
DNA: TGTGCCAGCACTCAACGATCAACAGATACGCAGTATTTT
CDR3: CASTQRSTDTQYF

length: 15
D: -
V: TRBV14
J: TRBJ1-1
size: many
DNA: TGTGCCAGCAGCCTTGGGAAAGTCCCCCTGACTGAAGCTTTCTTT
CDR3: CASSLGKVPLTEAFF

length: 17
D: TRBD2
V: TRBV10-1
J: TRBJ2-1
size: few
DNA: TGCGCCAGCAGTGAGCCTGGGACTAGCGGGAGTAGGAATGAGCAGTTCTTC
CDR3: CASSEPGTSGSRNEQFF

length: 16
D: TRBD1
V: TRBV20-1
J: TRBJ1-2
size: -
DNA: TGCAGTGCCACCAGGACAGGGGGTGAAACTAACTATGGCTACACCTTC
CDR3: CSATRTGGETNYGYTF

length: 14
D: -
V: TRBV10-3
J: TRBJ2-1
size: -
DNA: TGTGCCATCAGTGAGGGGACTTCCTACAATGAGCAGTTCTTC
CDR3: CAISEGTSYNEQFF

length: 15
D: -
V: TRBV20-1
J: TRBJ2-7
size: many
DNA: TGCAGTGCTAACCCCCCAAGGGGGGCTGACTACGAGCAGTACTTC
CDR3: CSANPPRGADYEQYF

length: 13
D: -
V: TRBV20-1
J: TRBJ1-1
size: few
DNA: TGCAGTGCTAGGGGGGGGTTGAACACTGAAGCTTTCTTT
CDR3: CSARGGLNTEAFF

length: 16
D: -
V: TRBV9
J: TRBJ2-1
size: few
DNA: TGTGCCAGCACCCGGAGCGGGTTTAATTTTTTCGATGAGCAGTTCTTC
CDR3: CASTRSGFNFFDEQFF

length: 13
D: -
V: TRBV27
J: TRBJ1-4
size: -
DNA: TGTGCCAGTGGACGGGGGATTAATGAAAAACTGTTTTTT
CDR3: CASGRGINEKLFF

length: 15
D: -
V: TRBV20-1
J: TRBJ2-1
size: many
DNA: TGCAGTGCTAGAGTAGCGACCCACACCTACAATGAGCAGTTCTTC
CDR3: CSARVATHTYNEQFF

length: 11
D: -
V: TRBV20-1
J: TRBJ2-5
size: many
DNA: TGCAGTGCTAGCAGGGAGCAGACCCAGTACTTC
CDR3: CSASREQTQYF

length: 12
D: -
V: TRBV28
J: TRBJ2-1
size: many
DNA: TGTGCCAGCAGCCCGGGCTACAATGAGCAGTTCTTC
CDR3: CASSPGYNEQFF

length: 14
D: TRBD2
V: TRBV20-1
J: TRBJ2-5
size: many
DNA: TGCAGTGCTAGCGCCGGCGGGAGCTATGAGACCCAGTACTTC
CDR3: CSASAGGSYETQYF

length: 15
D: -
V: TRBV27
J: TRBJ2-7
size: many
DNA: TGTGCCAGCGTGTCGTATCCGGGGGCCTCCTACGAGCAGTACTTC
CDR3: CASVSYPGASYEQYF

length: 15
D: -
V: TRBV3-1
J: TRBJ2-1
size: many
DNA: TGTGCCAGCCAGGGAAGCGCCCACTCCTACAATGAGCAGTTCTTC
CDR3: CASQGSAHSYNEQFF

length: 14
D: -
V: TRBV9
J: TRBJ2-2
size: many
DNA: TGTGCCAGCAGCGCGGACCTCCTAACCGGGGAGCTGTTTTTT
CDR3: CASSADLLTGELFF

length: 14
D: TRBD1
V: TRBV12-3/TRBV12-4
J: TRBJ2-5
size: many
DNA: TGTGCCAGCAGAAGACAGGGGGGACAAGAGACCCAGTACTTC
CDR3: CASRRQGGQETQYF

length: 13
D: TRBD1
V: TRBV6-1
J: TRBJ2-3
size: many
DNA: TGTGTTCTTGGAAGACAGGGAACAGATACGCAGTATTTT
CDR3: CVLGRQGTDTQYF

length: 16
D: -
V: TRBV3-1
J: TRBJ2-1
size: -
DNA: TGTGCCAGCAGCCCCTTGATTGGAGGGACGTTCGATGAGCAGTTCTTC
CDR3: CASSPLIGGTFDEQFF

length: 14
D: -
V: TRBV20-1
J: TRBJ2-7
size: many
DNA: TGCAGTGCTAGAGTGGCGGGCAGTGTATACGAGCAGTACTTC
CDR3: CSARVAGSVYEQYF

length: 19
D: TRBD2
V: TRBV28
J: TRBJ2-3
size: -
DNA: TGTGCCAGCAGTTTAAGGGTACTAGCGGGAGGCATGAGCACAGATACGCAGTATTTT
CDR3: CASSLRVLAGGMSTDTQYF

length: 12
D: -
V: TRBV20-1
J: TRBJ1-2
size: many
DNA: TGCAGCGGGCGTGATCCTAACTATGGCTACACCTTC
CDR3: CSGRDPNYGYTF

length: 13
D: TRBD1
V: TRBV7-9
J: TRBJ2-3
size: -
DNA: TGTGCCAGCACTGGACAGGGCGGAGATACGCAGTATTTT
CDR3: CASTGQGGDTQYF

length: 15
D: TRBD1
V: TRBV20-1
J: TRBJ2-2
size: -
DNA: TGCAGTGCTGGGCGGGCAGGGGGGAACACCGGGGAGCTGTTTTTT
CDR3: CSAGRAGGNTGELFF

length: 15
D: TRBD1
V: TRBV7-9
J: TRBJ1-5
size: -
DNA: TGTGCCAGCAGCTGGACAGGGGGCAACGAGCAGCCCCAGCATTTT
CDR3: CASSWTGGNEQPQHF

length: 12
D: -
V: TRBV18
J: TRBJ2-3
size: many
DNA: TGTGCCAGCTCAACAATCGCAGATACGCAGTATTTT
CDR3: CASSTIADTQYF

length: 16
D: -
V: TRBV28
J: TRBJ2-1
size: many
DNA: TGTGCCAGCTCCCCCGGGGTCGGAGGCTCCTACAATGAGCAGTTCTTC
CDR3: CASSPGVGGSYNEQFF

length: 13
D: -
V: TRBV29-1
J: TRBJ2-7
size: many
DNA: TGCAGCGGGCCCCGGACTGGGAGCTACGAGCAGTACTTC
CDR3: CSGPRTGSYEQYF

length: 14
D: -
V: TRBV10-3
J: TRBJ2-3
size: -
DNA: TGTGCCATCAGTGACCCGGTCGGCACAGATACGCAGTATTTT
CDR3: CAISDPVGTDTQYF

length: 15
D: -
V: TRBV24-1
J: TRBJ2-2
size: -
DNA: TGTGCCACCAGTGATTTCGCAGGAGGAACCGGGGAGCTGTTTTTT
CDR3: CATSDFAGGTGELFF

length: 14
D: TRBD1
V: TRBV29-1
J: TRBJ2-2
size: many
DNA: TGCAGCGTAGGGACAGGCGCGAACACCGGGGAGCTGTTTTTT
CDR3: CSVGTGANTGELFF

length: 15
D: -
V: TRBV5-1
J: TRBJ1-2
size: many
DNA: TGCGCCAGCAGCCCATGGGGCGGAGGGAACTATGGCTACACCTTC
CDR3: CASSPWGGGNYGYTF

length: 15
D: -
V: TRBV9
J: TRBJ2-5
size: many
DNA: TGTGCCAGCAGCGTATCGCAGGGGAGGGGAGAGACCCAGTACTTC
CDR3: CASSVSQGRGETQYF

length: 13
D: -
V: TRBV29-1
J: TRBJ2-1
size: -
DNA: TGCAGCGTTGGGACACGAGCCTACAATGAGCAGTTCTTC
CDR3: CSVGTRAYNEQFF

length: 14
D: -
V: TRBV12-3/TRBV12-4
J: TRBJ2-1
size: many
DNA: TGTGCCAGCAGTTTGCGGCTTCCCCAGTATGAGCAGTTCTTC
CDR3: CASSLRLPQYEQFF

length: 13
D: -
V: TRBV5-1
J: TRBJ2-5
size: many
DNA: TGCGCCAGCAGCTTCCAAGGGCAAGAGACCCAGTACTTC
CDR3: CASSFQGQETQYF

length: 15
D: -
V: TRBV20-1
J: TRBJ2-4
size: many
DNA: TGCAGTGCTCCCACGATGGGTATGGCCAAAAACATTCAGTACTTC
CDR3: CSAPTMGMAKNIQYF

length: 15
D: TRBD1
V: TRBV5-1
J: TRBJ2-5
size: many
DNA: TGCGCCAGCAGCTTCCCGACAGGGACAACGGAGACCCAGTACTTC
CDR3: CASSFPTGTTETQYF

length: 17
D: -
V: TRBV20-1
J: TRBJ2-1
size: -
DNA: TGCTGTGCTAGAGATCATAAAGGAATGGGGTCCTACAATGAGCAGTTCTTC
CDR3: CCARDHKGMGSYNEQFF

length: 13
D: -
V: TRBV6-5
J: TRBJ2-1
size: few
DNA: TGTGCCAGCAGTTTCAGACTAGGGAATGAGCAGTTCTTC
CDR3: CASSFRLGNEQFF

length: 20
D: TRBD2
V: TRBV6-4
J: TRBJ2-3
size: many
DNA: TGTGCCAGCAGTCCACTGCCCGGGACTAGCACCAGAGATAGCACAGATACGCAGTATTTT
CDR3: CASSPLPGTSTRDSTDTQYF

length: 16
D: -
V: TRBV6-5
J: TRBJ2-4
size: many
DNA: TGTGCCAGCAGTTACTCGAAGTTCTCCGTGAAAAACATTCAGTACTTC
CDR3: CASSYSKFSVKNIQYF

length: 13
D: -
V: TRBV10-1
J: TRBJ2-2
size: few
DNA: TGCGCCAGCAGTGACCTCGGCTACGGGGAGCTGTTTTTT
CDR3: CASSDLGYGELFF

length: 14
D: -
V: TRBV2
J: TRBJ2-7
size: many
DNA: TGTGCCAGCAGACGGGACGCAGCCTCCTACGAGCAGTACTTC
CDR3: CASRRDAASYEQYF

length: 12
D: -
V: TRBV20-1
J: TRBJ1-1
size: many
DNA: TGCAGTGCTAGGGGGCTTGGGACACTGGCTTTCTTT
CDR3: CSARGLGTLAFF

length: 13
D: -
V: TRBV11-2
J: TRBJ1-1
size: many
DNA: TGTGCCAGCAGCTTAGTAGGGAACACTGAAGCTTTCTTT
CDR3: CASSLVGNTEAFF

length: 16
D: TRBD1
V: TRBV25-1
J: TRBJ1-1
size: many
DNA: TGTGCCAGCAGCCCTAGTCGACAGGGGCTGAACACTGAAGCTTTCTTT
CDR3: CASSPSRQGLNTEAFF

length: 15
D: -
V: TRBV11-2
J: TRBJ2-2
size: -
DNA: TGTGCCAGCAGCTTAACGGACTTAACGGCCGGGGAGCTGTTTTTT
CDR3: CASSLTDLTAGELFF